Detailed here is one T cell receptor beta chain. Its matching antigen is unknown. The data stem from a study of cytomegalovirus exposure and HLA in healthy donors. Whole-study context: An analysis done earlier identified about 120 million unique TCR beta sequences from about 180 million T cells. Genotyping showed roughly 83% of 350 to 400 donors falling in the Caucasian-associated ancestry cluster. Whole-study findings and limits: A missense DCLRE1C variant was associated with V- and J-gene trimming of TCR beta chains in a later analysis, and an independent cohort replicated the association.

PCR was performed using 60 Vbeta and 13 Jbeta primers. Profiling relied on immunoSEQ multiplex PCR, and the TCRdb table lists in-frame clones only, not all of them. The repertoire consists of 200,000 or so clones, with about 79% occurring once and the leading ten covering around 1.7%. The CDR3 is 13 residues long. Germline V gives CDR1 GTSNPN, CDR2 SVGIG (reference sequence). Between the trimmed V and J ends, which lost 2 bases and 5 bases, there was a span of 12 bases. Sequencing input: PBMCs. V gene TRBV30 combines with J gene TRBJ1-1; a weak D match, TRBD1 (6 bases). The receptor was isolated from a man between 18 and 29 years old in good health and CMV-seronegative. CDR3 in DNA: TGTGCCTGGAGTACAGGGAGTGAGACTGAAGCTTTCTTT. As protein: CAWSTGSETEAFF.